Below are 17 T cell receptor beta chains sequenced from a single sample in a study of radiation and T cells in renal cell carcinoma. Time point given: baseline pretreatment blood. Treatment denoted: 15 Gy SBRT to primary tumor, nephrectomy 4 weeks later. Profiled with immunoSEQ multiplex PCR; TCRdb holds only in-frame clones, not every one. The repertoire holds under 65,000 clones, with over 70% as singletons. Sample: blood, taken from a patient whose treatment included radiotherapy and nephrectomy. These receptors all come from a man in his 60s with renal cell carcinoma.

This chain uses TRBV27 with TRBJ2-1; the D is unclear. Trimming stripped 5 bases from V and 0 bases from J, with 20 bases between. The germline CDR1 and CDR2 sequences are MNHEY and SMNVEV (reference sequence). The CDR3 is 18 amino acids. The CDR3 protein is CASSLQALSASSYNEQFF. The CDR3 DNA reads as TGTGCCAGCAGTCTTCAGGCCTTGTCGGCTAGCTCCTACAATGAGCAGTTCTTC.

This chain uses TRBV15 with TRBJ2-2; a weak D match, TRBD1 (8 bases). This CDR3 spans 16 amino acids. Germline-derived CDR1 and CDR2 are LNHNV and YYDKDF (reference sequence). V was clipped by 5 bases and J by 6 bases, with 19 bases between them. CDR3 DNA: TGTGCCACCAGCCGGCGACGGACAGGGAGGGCCGGGGAGCTGTTTTTT. Translation: CATSRRRTGRAGELFF.

The V call is TRBV5-6, the J call TRBJ2-5, with TRBD1 matching over 10 bases. Looked up from germline, CDR1 is SGHDT and CDR2 is YYEEEE. V lost 3 bases to trimming and J lost 4 bases; unmatched junction nucleotides: 6. The CDR3 is 15 amino acids. CDR3: CASSSGQGRRETQYF. CDR3 DNA: TGTGCCAGCAGCTCGGGACAGGGGAGGCGAGAGACCCAGTACTTC.

This clone was observed a single time. This CDR3 is CSVMGETGPQHF. The CDR3 DNA follows: TGCAGCGTAATGGGAGAAACCGGGCCCCAGCATTTT. This chain joins TRBV29-1 and TRBJ1-5; D is unresolved. The CDR3 consists of 12 residues. The ends were cut back, 6 bases at V and 9 bases at J, with 15 bases in the middle. Germline V lookup: CDR1 SQVTM, CDR2 ANQGSEA.

This clone appeared once. V and J are TRBV7-9 and TRBJ1-2; 9 bases are a match to TRBD1. The CDR3 runs 14 residues. V gave up 1 base and J gave up 8 bases; unmatched junction bases: 5. CDR1 and CDR2 (germline): SEHNR, FQNEAQ (reference sequence). CDR3: CASSLGDREMGYTF. The CDR3 nucleotides read TGTGCCAGCAGCTTAGGGGACAGGGAAATGGGCTACACCTTC.

In its sample, this clone was seen a few times. This chain connects TRBV6-4 to TRBJ1-2; 11 positions agree with TRBD1. This CDR3 contains 15 residues. V was clipped by 4 bases and J by 4 bases; unmatched bases: 5. CDR1 and CDR2 from the germline V gene are MRHNA and SNTAGT. In nucleotides, the CDR3 is TGTGCCAGCAGTGCAGCCGGGACAGGGGGCTATGGCTACACCTTC. Its protein is CASSAAGTGGYGYTF.

The rearrangement joins TRBV29-1 to TRBJ2-3; TRBD2 matches 9 bases. The CDR3 has 17 amino acids. After removal of 3 bases from V and 3 bases from J, the junction contained 13 bases not matched to a gene. Germline CDR1 and CDR2: SQVTM and ANQGSEA. The DNA for the CDR3 is TGCAGCGTTGACCCCGGGGGAGCGGGAGGTTTAACAGATACGCAGTATTTT. This encodes CSVDPGGAGGLTDTQYF.

This chain uses TRBV14 with TRBJ2-3; TRBD1 might be the D (6 bases). Germline lookup yields CDR1 SGHDN and CDR2 FVKESK. Trimming pared 4 bases from V and 1 base from J, leaving 15 bases between. This CDR3 spans 16 amino acids. The CDR3 DNA sequence: TGTGCCAGCAGCCGTACAGGGTGGGGCGGCACAGATACGCAGTATTTT. Its translation is CASSRTGWGGTDTQYF.

This chain uses TRBV18 with TRBJ2-7; 7 bases match TRBD1. The CDR3 length is 15 residues. V was clipped by 3 bases and J by 0 bases; unmatched bases: 5. Germline values: CDR1 KGHSH, CDR2 LQKENI. The CDR3 DNA follows: TGTGCCAGCTCACCCGAGGACAGGCCCTCCTACGAGCAGTACGTC. It translates to CASSPEDRPSYEQYV.

The chain is built from TRBV29-1 and TRBJ2-5; TRBD1 matches at 10 bases. Germline V lookup: CDR1 SQVTM, CDR2 ANQGSEA. The V segment lost 3 bases and the J segment 3 bases; nucleotides outside the gene matches: 4. This CDR3 spans 14 amino acids. CDR3 DNA sequence: TGCAGCGTTGACCCCGGGACAGGGGAAGAGACCCAGTACTTC. Protein product: CSVDPGTGEETQYF.

This chain connects TRBV19 to TRBJ1-2; 10 bases line up with TRBD1. CDR3 length: 16 residues. Trimming cost V 1 base and J 8 bases; bases outside gene matches: 10. Germline CDR1 and CDR2: LNHDA and SQIVND (reference sequence). CDR3 region: CASSIGQGASRRGYTF. The CDR3 bases are TGTGCCAGTAGTATAGGACAGGGGGCGAGCAGGAGGGGCTACACCTTC.

The chain couples TRBV18 to TRBJ1-1; D gene unclear. The CDR3 runs 14 residues. Germline assignment: CDR1 KGHSH and CDR2 LQKENI. The V and J ends lost 2 bases and 1 base respectively, with 8 bases between them. CDR3 protein: CASSPSGKNTEAFF. The DNA of the CDR3 is TGTGCCAGCTCACCATCGGGGAAGAACACTGAAGCTTTCTTT. The complete variable domain, with remaining parts taken from reference TRBV18 and TRBJ1-1, reads NAGVMQNPRHLVRRRGQEARLRCSPMKGHSHVYWYRQLPEEGLKFMVYLQKENIIDESGMPKERFSAEFPKEGPSILRIQQVVRGDSAAYFCASSPSGKNTEAFFGQGTRLTVV.

This clone was detected only a few times. The chain is built from TRBV14 and TRBJ1-5; D unresolved. Germline CDR1 and CDR2: SGHDN and FVKESK. This CDR3 spans 13 amino acids. Trimming removed 3 bases from V and 4 bases from J, with 7 bases in between. The CDR3 here is CASSHNRNQPQHF. In DNA form, the CDR3 reads TGTGCCAGCAGCCATAATAGGAATCAGCCCCAGCATTTT.

The CDR3 protein is CASEGLLNEKLFF. Written as DNA, the CDR3 is TGTGCCAGTGAGGGACTGCTTAATGAAAAACTGTTTTTT. The V and J genes are TRBV19 and TRBJ1-4; tentative D call: TRBD1 (5 bases). The CDR3 is 13 amino acids. V lost 8 bases to trimming and J lost 4 bases, with 11 bases between them. CDR1 and CDR2 (germline): LNHDA, SQIVND (reference sequence).

J is TRBJ1-5 and V is TRBV12-5, with TRBD1 matching 9 bases. Germline CDR1 reads LGHNT; CDR2 reads FRNRAP. V gave up 5 bases and J gave up 3 bases; unmatched junction bases: 11. This CDR3 comprises 17 residues. CDR3 DNA sequence: TGTGCTAGTGGTCCCCCCCTCAGGACAGGGGTCAATCAGCCCCAGCATTTT. Encoded protein: CASGPPLRTGVNQPQHF.

CDR3 DNA: TGTGCCAGCAGACAGGGCGATGATCAGCCCCAGCATTTT. Residues: CASRQGDDQPQHF. V gene TRBV6-1 combines with J gene TRBJ1-5; tentative D call: TRBD1 (6 bases). Looked up from germline, CDR1 is MNHNS and CDR2 is SASEGT. This CDR3 is built from 13 residues. With 6 bases removed from V and 5 bases from J, the gap between germline ends came to 11 bases.

V and J are TRBV2 and TRBJ2-5; 12 nucleotides match TRBD1. The CDR3 is 16 residues long. J lost 3 bases, V lost 10 bases, and 12 bases had no gene match. Germline values: CDR1 SNHLY, CDR2 FYNNEI. The CDR3 reads CAILTRDRGLKETQYF. The CDR3 DNA reads TGTGCCATACTGACACGGGACAGGGGGCTTAAAGAGACCCAGTACTTC. Complete variable domain (other parts from reference TRBV2 and TRBJ2-5): EPEVTQTPSHQVTQMGQEVILRCVPISNHLYFYWYRQILGQKVEFLVSFYNNEISEKSEIFDDQFSVERPDGSNFTLKIRSTKLEDSAMYFCAILTRDRGLKETQYFGPGTRLLVL.